The rows below give T cell receptor beta chains drawn from one sample of a study of blood T cell repertoires in COVID-19. Profiled with immunoSEQ multiplex PCR; TCRdb holds only in-frame clones, not every one. The data contain a few hundred thousand clones, around 85% of them singletons. The specimen was PBMCs or T cells enriched from blood (not recorded which). These TCRs come from a woman aged 40-49 years with acute COVID-19. CDR3s include the opening cysteine and the closing phenylalanine or tryptophan. A D gene is named only where the DNA matches it firmly. Clone size, where shown, is once, few, many, or a class for clones that have expanded.

TRBJ1-5 TRBD1 TRBV28 many CASSPIGTGGGQPQHF TGTGCCAGCAGCCCGATTGGGACAGGAGGAGGTCAGCCCCAGCATTTT
TRBJ2-1 - TRBV7-2 - CASSLHGIDEQFF TGTGCCAGCAGCTTACACGGGATAGATGAGCAGTTCTTC
TRBJ2-1 - TRBV7-9 - CASSLGEAREGSYNEQFF TGTGCCAGCAGCTTAGGGGAGGCGCGGGAAGGTTCCTACAATGAGCAGTTCTTC
TRBJ1-5 - TRBV7-4 few CASSLAQRLYSNQPQHF TGTGCCAGCAGCTTAGCGCAGAGGCTCTATAGCAATCAGCCCCAGCATTTT
TRBJ2-6 - TRBV6-4 - CASSEGGGANVLTF TGTGCCAGCAGTGAGGGGGGTGGGGCCAACGTCCTGACTTTC
TRBJ2-3 TRBD1 TRBV19 - CASKDRPGGTDTQYF TGTGCCAGTAAGGACAGGCCAGGGGGAACAGATACGCAGTATTTT
TRBJ2-1 TRBD2 TRBV5-1 - CASSLVGLAGALYNEQFF TGCGCCAGCAGCTTGGTGGGACTAGCGGGAGCCCTCTACAATGAGCAGTTCTTC
TRBJ2-5 TRBD1 TRBV7-2 - CASSLNRGETQYF TGTGCCAGCAGCCTGAACAGGGGAGAGACCCAGTACTTC
TRBJ2-3 - TRBV6-6 - CASSSSRSGVADTQYF TGTGCCAGCAGTTCCTCGAGGTCGGGAGTAGCAGATACGCAGTATTTT
TRBJ1-2 - TRBV29-1 - CSVITGLGSYGYTF TGCAGCGTAATTACAGGGCTGGGCTCCTATGGCTACACCTTC
TRBJ2-1 TRBD1 TRBV11-2 - CASSSQGDEQFF TGTGCCAGCAGCTCACAGGGGGATGAGCAGTTCTTC
TRBJ1-1 TRBD1 TRBV28 - CASSLNRGLTEAFF TGTGCCAGCAGTTTGAACAGGGGGCTCACTGAAGCTTTCTTT
TRBJ1-2 - TRBV5-1 - CASSLGTREGYTF TGCGCCAGCAGCTTGGGGACCAGGGAAGGCTACACCTTC
TRBJ2-7 TRBD1 TRBV11-2 - CASTPRPGTGRLEQYF TGTGCCAGCACCCCCCGTCCGGGGACAGGCCGTCTCGAGCAGTACTTC
TRBJ2-1 - TRBV7-9 few CASSLGGGEQFF TGTGCCAGCAGCTTAGGGGGAGGTGAGCAGTTCTTC
TRBJ1-1 TRBD1 TRBV10-3 - CAIRQGAGDTEAFF TGTGCCATCCGACAGGGGGCCGGGGACACTGAAGCTTTCTTT
TRBJ2-3 - TRBV10-3 once CAIRNGGTDTQYF TGTGCCATCAGGAACGGAGGCACAGATACGCAGTATTTT
TRBJ1-6 - TRBV19 - CASSINPSTVSPLHF TGTGCCAGTAGTATAAATCCGTCGACAGTTTCACCCCTCCACTTT
TRBJ2-1 TRBD2 TRBV10-3 - CAISVSGREYNEQFF TGTGCCATCAGTGTTAGCGGGAGAGAGTACAATGAGCAGTTCTTC
TRBJ1-1 TRBD1 TRBV7-9 - CASSKGQGNTEAFF TGTGCCAGCAGCAAAGGACAGGGGAACACTGAAGCTTTCTTT
TRBJ2-5 TRBD2 TRBV5-4 - CASSSWGGGETQYF TGTGCCAGCAGTTCTTGGGGGGGTGGAGAGACCCAGTACTTC
TRBJ2-1 TRBD2 TRBV2 - CASSKETSGRGEQFF TGTGCCAGCAGCAAGGAGACTAGCGGGAGAGGTGAGCAGTTCTTC
TRBJ2-7 TRBD2 TRBV3-1/TRBV3-2 - CASSQEGSGSHWEQYF TGTGCCAGCAGCCAAGAAGGTAGCGGGAGCCATTGGGAGCAGTACTTC
TRBJ1-3 TRBD1 TRBV9 - CASSADRASGNTIYF TGTGCCAGCAGCGCGGACAGGGCCTCTGGAAACACCATATATTTT
TRBJ2-5 - TRBV28 once CASSPIGGRPHQETQYF TGTGCCAGCAGCCCAATCGGAGGGCGACCCCACCAAGAGACCCAGTACTTC
TRBJ2-3 - TRBV7-8 - CASSLQFTDTQYF TGTGCCAGCAGCTTACAATTCACAGATACGCAGTATTTT
TRBJ2-7 TRBD1 TRBV3-1/TRBV3-2 - CASSLDRDRHIRGREQYF TGTGCCAGCAGTCTCGACCGGGACAGGCATATAAGGGGACGCGAGCAGTACTTC
TRBJ1-1 - TRBV2 - CARRGEVTEAFF TGTGCCAGAAGAGGGGAGGTCACTGAAGCTTTCTTT
TRBJ2-1 TRBD2 TRBV28 - CASSRLAGELNEQFF TGTGCCAGCAGCCGACTAGCGGGAGAACTAAATGAGCAGTTCTTC
TRBJ2-2 TRBD1 TRBV2 - CASRAGGTGELFF TGTGCCAGCAGGGCAGGGGGCACCGGGGAGCTGTTTTTT
TRBJ2-5 TRBD2 TRBV7-9 - CASSSLTSGRLRETQYF TGTGCCAGCAGCTCTCTAACTAGCGGGAGGCTGAGGGAGACCCAGTACTTC
TRBJ2-7 - TRBV7-7 few CASSLRQFYEQYF TGTGCCAGCAGCTTACGACAGTTCTACGAGCAGTACTTC
TRBJ2-3 TRBD2 TRBV11-2 - CASSPRTSGDTHTQYF TGTGCCAGCAGCCCCCGGACTAGCGGGGACACGCATACGCAGTATTTT
TRBJ2-2 - TRBV11-3 - CASSLVWGDTGELFF TGTGCCAGCAGCTTAGTATGGGGCGACACCGGGGAGCTGTTTTTT
TRBJ2-2 TRBD2 TRBV19 once CASSQPGGTGELFF TGTGCCAGTAGTCAACCGGGGGGGACCGGGGAGCTGTTTTTT
TRBJ2-7 TRBD1 TRBV27 - CASSYRDRAEQYF TGTGCCAGCAGTTACCGGGACAGGGCCGAGCAGTACTTC
TRBJ2-5 TRBD1 TRBV6-6 - CASSYHISRGKETQYF TGTGCCAGCAGTTACCATATCTCCAGGGGGAAAGAGACCCAGTACTTC
TRBJ2-1 TRBD2 TRBV7-4 - CAGRARLNEQFF TGTGCCGGGAGGGCACGCCTGAATGAGCAGTTCTTC
TRBJ2-7 TRBD1 TRBV2 - CASRGTGVGEQYF TGTGCCAGCAGGGGGACAGGGGTGGGCGAGCAGTACTTC
TRBJ2-1 TRBD2 TRBV19 few CASGGAGAGNEQFF TGTGCCAGTGGTGGAGCGGGAGCAGGAAATGAGCAGTTCTTC
TRBJ2-5 TRBD2 TRBV7-2 few CASSFTAVAGLLGTQYF TGTGCCAGCAGCTTTACCGCGGTAGCGGGATTACTGGGGACCCAGTACTTC
TRBJ2-7 TRBD1 TRBV28 - CASSLRQGAREQYF TGTGCCAGCAGTTTAAGACAGGGGGCGAGGGAGCAGTACTTC
TRBJ2-5 TRBD2 TRBV5-4 - CAARREEDSETQYF TGTGCAGCGAGGCGGGAGGAGGACTCCGAGACCCAGTACTTC
TRBJ2-5 - TRBV30 - CAWSPGLEETQYF TGTGCCTGGAGTCCAGGACTGGAAGAGACCCAGTACTTC
TRBJ2-1 - TRBV19 - CASSEGAVDYNEQFF TGTGCCAGTAGTGAAGGGGCCGTCGACTACAATGAGCAGTTCTTC
TRBJ1-2 - TRBV19 - CASSMERRGGYTF TGTGCCAGTAGTATGGAAAGGCGCGGTGGCTACACCTTC
TRBJ2-4 TRBD1 TRBV18 - CASSGQDLVKNIQYF TGTGCCAGCTCGGGACAGGATTTAGTCAAAAACATTCAGTACTTC
TRBJ1-5 TRBD1 TRBV7-2 - CASSLIVDRGRIQPQHF TGTGCCAGCAGCTTAATTGTGGACAGGGGGCGGATTCAGCCCCAGCATTTT
TRBJ2-3 - TRBV3-1/TRBV3-2 - CASSQVVREKTDTQYF TGTGCCAGCAGCCAAGTAGTCAGGGAAAAGACAGATACGCAGTATTTT
TRBJ2-7 TRBD1 TRBV3-1/TRBV3-2 - CARDLTMQGDAGEQYF TGTGCCAGGGATCTTACGATGCAGGGGGACGCGGGCGAGCAGTACTTC
TRBJ2-2 TRBD2 TRBV27 few CASRPSGRGGELFF TGTGCCAGCAGACCTAGCGGACGGGGCGGGGAGCTGTTTTTT
TRBJ2-7 TRBD2 TRBV5-1 - CASSPLVAGSYEQYF TGCGCCAGCAGCCCCCTGGTAGCGGGATCCTACGAGCAGTACTTC
TRBJ1-2 TRBD1 TRBV5-4 - CASSFAGQGDYGYTF TGTGCCAGCAGCTTCGCGGGACAGGGCGACTATGGCTACACCTTC
TRBJ2-5 TRBD2 TRBV29-1 few CSVDAAGGGETQYF TGCAGCGTTGATGCAGCGGGAGGAGGAGAGACCCAGTACTTC
TRBJ2-2 TRBD1 TRBV2 once CASSPDRANTGELFF TGTGCCAGCTCCCCTGACAGGGCGAACACCGGGGAGCTGTTTTTT
TRBJ2-7 - TRBV7-2 - CASSLAGGGLYEQYF TGTGCCAGCAGCTTAGCGGGAGGCGGTCTCTACGAGCAGTACTTC